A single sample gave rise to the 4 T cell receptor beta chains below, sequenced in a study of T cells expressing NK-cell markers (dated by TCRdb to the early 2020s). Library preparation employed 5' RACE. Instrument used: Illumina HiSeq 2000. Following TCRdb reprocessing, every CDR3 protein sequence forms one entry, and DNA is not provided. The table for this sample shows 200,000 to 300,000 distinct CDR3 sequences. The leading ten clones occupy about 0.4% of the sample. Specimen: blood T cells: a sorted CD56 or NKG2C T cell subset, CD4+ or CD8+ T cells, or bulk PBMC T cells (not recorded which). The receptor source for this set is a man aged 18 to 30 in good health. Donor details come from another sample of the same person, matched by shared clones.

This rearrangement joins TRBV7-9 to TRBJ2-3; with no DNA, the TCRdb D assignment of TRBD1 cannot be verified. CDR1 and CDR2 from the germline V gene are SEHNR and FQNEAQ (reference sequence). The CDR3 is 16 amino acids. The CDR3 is CASSSGSGQATDTQYF.

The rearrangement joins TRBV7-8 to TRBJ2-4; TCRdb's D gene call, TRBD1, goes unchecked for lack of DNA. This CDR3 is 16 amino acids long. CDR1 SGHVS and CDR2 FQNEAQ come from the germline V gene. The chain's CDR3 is CASSLMGQGAGNIQYF.

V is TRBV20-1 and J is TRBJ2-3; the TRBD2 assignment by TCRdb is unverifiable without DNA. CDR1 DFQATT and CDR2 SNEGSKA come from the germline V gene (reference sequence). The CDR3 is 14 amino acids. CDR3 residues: CSASGSPSTDTQYF.

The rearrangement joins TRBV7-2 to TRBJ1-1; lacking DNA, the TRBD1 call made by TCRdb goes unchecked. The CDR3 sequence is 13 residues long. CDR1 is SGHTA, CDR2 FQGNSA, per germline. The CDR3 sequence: CASSPIGALEAFF.